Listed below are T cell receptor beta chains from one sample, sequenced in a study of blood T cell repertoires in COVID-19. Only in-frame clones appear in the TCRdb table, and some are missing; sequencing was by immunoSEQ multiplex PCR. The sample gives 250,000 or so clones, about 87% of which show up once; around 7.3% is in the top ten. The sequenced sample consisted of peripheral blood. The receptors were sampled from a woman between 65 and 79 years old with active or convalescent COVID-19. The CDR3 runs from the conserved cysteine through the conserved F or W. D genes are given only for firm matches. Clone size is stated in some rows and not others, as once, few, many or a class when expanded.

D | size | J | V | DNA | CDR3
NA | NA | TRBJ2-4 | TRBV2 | TGTGCCAGCTCCCCTCTATCAAACATTCAGTACTTC | CASSPLSNIQYF
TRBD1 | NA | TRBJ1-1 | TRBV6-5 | TGTGCCAGCAGCACAGGGGGCACTGAAGCTTTCTTT | CASSTGGTEAFF
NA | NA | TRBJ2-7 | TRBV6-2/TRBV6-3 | TGTGCCAGCAGTTACTACCAAACCCCAGGGGAGCAGTACTTC | CASSYYQTPGEQYF
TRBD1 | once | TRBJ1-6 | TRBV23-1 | TGCGCCAGCAGTCAATCTAGACAGGGTGGAAATTCACCCCTCCACTTT | CASSQSRQGGNSPLHF
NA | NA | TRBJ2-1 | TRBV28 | TGTGCCAGCAGTTTCGTGGGGGCACCCAATGAGCAGTTCTTC | CASSFVGAPNEQFF
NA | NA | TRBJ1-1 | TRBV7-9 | TGTGCCAGCAGCTTAGGGCAGGGGTCGAACACTGAAGCTTTCTTT | CASSLGQGSNTEAFF
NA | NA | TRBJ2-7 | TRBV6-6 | TGTGCCAGCAGTTACTACGGCCCGCGGGGCGAGCAGTACTTC | CASSYYGPRGEQYF
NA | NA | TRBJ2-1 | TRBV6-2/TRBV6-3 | TGTGCCAGCAGTTTAATGGTAGGACAGAGTCTCCTCTTC | CASSLMVGQSLLF
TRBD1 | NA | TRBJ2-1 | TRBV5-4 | TGTGCCAGCAGCCGGACAGGGGCTGAGCAGTTCTTC | CASSRTGAEQFF
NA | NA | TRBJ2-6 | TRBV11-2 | TGTGCCAGCACTTCACCCCCGGGGAAGTACTCTGGGGCCAACGTCCTGACTTTC | CASTSPPGKYSGANVLTF
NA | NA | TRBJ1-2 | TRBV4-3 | TGCGCCAGCAGCCAAGCGGAGAGAAAATATTATGGCTACACCTTC | CASSQAERKYYGYTF
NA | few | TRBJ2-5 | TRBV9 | TGTGCCAGCAGCCCGACTACAAGAGAGGGGACCCAGTACTTC | CASSPTTREGTQYF